The rows below give T cell receptor beta chains drawn from one sample of a study of blood T cell repertoires in COVID-19. Profiled with immunoSEQ multiplex PCR; TCRdb holds only in-frame clones, not every one. The sample holds about 170,000 clones, 88% seen once. The sequenced material came from peripheral blood. These TCRs come from a man aged 50-60 years who had recovered from COVID-19. Both conserved end residues are part of each CDR3. A D gene is named only where the DNA matches it firmly. Not every row has a clone size; where given, it reads once, few, many or a size class.

v_gene: TRBV30
abundance: .
j_gene: TRBJ2-2
d_gene: .
CDR3nt: TGTGCCTGGAGTGTACTAGCTAACACCGGGGAGCTGTTTTTT
CDR3aa: CAWSVLANTGELFF

v_gene: TRBV5-8
abundance: .
j_gene: TRBJ2-7
d_gene: TRBD1
CDR3nt: TGTGCCAGCAGCTCGCGTACGGGACAGGGCTACGAGCAGTACTTC
CDR3aa: CASSSRTGQGYEQYF

v_gene: TRBV11-2
abundance: .
j_gene: TRBJ2-4
d_gene: .
CDR3nt: TGTGCCAGCAGCCCTGCGAAGATCGGAAACATTCAGTACTTC
CDR3aa: CASSPAKIGNIQYF

v_gene: TRBV18
abundance: .
j_gene: TRBJ1-2
d_gene: .
CDR3nt: TGTGCCAGCTCACCAAGCCAGGCCTCAGCTAACTATGGCTACACCTTC
CDR3aa: CASSPSQASANYGYTF

v_gene: TRBV6-5
abundance: .
j_gene: TRBJ2-7
d_gene: .
CDR3nt: TGTGCCAGCAGTTACTCGAGAGGATCCTACGAGCAGTACTTC
CDR3aa: CASSYSRGSYEQYF

v_gene: TRBV7-2
abundance: .
j_gene: TRBJ2-1
d_gene: .
CDR3nt: TGTGCCAGCAGCTTCGGCTACAATGAGCAGTTCTTC
CDR3aa: CASSFGYNEQFF

v_gene: TRBV19
abundance: .
j_gene: TRBJ1-5
d_gene: .
CDR3nt: TGTGCCAGTAACCCCGGCGGGGGTCGCAATCAGCCCCAGCATTTT
CDR3aa: CASNPGGGRNQPQHF

v_gene: TRBV6-6
abundance: .
j_gene: TRBJ1-1
d_gene: .
CDR3nt: TGTGCCAGCTCATACACTGAAGCTTTCTTT
CDR3aa: CASSYTEAFF

v_gene: TRBV18
abundance: .
j_gene: TRBJ2-7
d_gene: TRBD1
CDR3nt: TGTGCCAGCTCACGGCAGGGACAGAACTACGAGCAGTACTTC
CDR3aa: CASSRQGQNYEQYF

v_gene: TRBV2
abundance: .
j_gene: TRBJ2-2
d_gene: .
CDR3nt: TGTGCCAGCGAGTGGGAGACTATATCCGGGGAGCTGTTTTTT
CDR3aa: CASEWETISGELFF

v_gene: TRBV7-2
abundance: .
j_gene: TRBJ2-7
d_gene: .
CDR3nt: TGTGCCACTACACGGGACTTCACTTCCTACGAGCAGTACTTC
CDR3aa: CATTRDFTSYEQYF

v_gene: TRBV6-5
abundance: .
j_gene: TRBJ2-7
d_gene: .
CDR3nt: TGTGCCAGCAGTTCCGAAGGGGGAACCAGCTCCTACGAGCAGTACTTC
CDR3aa: CASSSEGGTSSYEQYF

v_gene: TRBV2
abundance: few
j_gene: TRBJ1-2
d_gene: TRBD1
CDR3nt: TGTGCCAGCAGTCCAACCGGGACAGTAGTAGGCTACACCTTC
CDR3aa: CASSPTGTVVGYTF

v_gene: TRBV5-8
abundance: .
j_gene: TRBJ1-5
d_gene: TRBD1
CDR3nt: TGTGCCAGCAGTTACAGACAGGGGGCCCAGCCCCAGCATTTT
CDR3aa: CASSYRQGAQPQHF

v_gene: TRBV30
abundance: .
j_gene: TRBJ2-1
d_gene: .
CDR3nt: TGTGCCTGGAGTGCAAGACAGGCATCATTCACAAGAGGCTACAATGAGCAGTTCTTC
CDR3aa: CAWSARQASFTRGYNEQFF

v_gene: TRBV6-5
abundance: .
j_gene: TRBJ2-5
d_gene: .
CDR3nt: TGTGCCAGCAGTTACCTTCCCGGGGTTGGGGAGACCCAGTACTTC
CDR3aa: CASSYLPGVGETQYF

v_gene: TRBV18
abundance: .
j_gene: TRBJ2-5
d_gene: .
CDR3nt: TGTGCCAGCTCACTGTTACAGGGTAGGGAGACCCAGTACTTC
CDR3aa: CASSLLQGRETQYF

v_gene: TRBV29-1
abundance: .
j_gene: TRBJ1-2
d_gene: TRBD1
CDR3nt: TGCAGCGGCCAACAGGGGGCGCGTGGCTACACCTTC
CDR3aa: CSGQQGARGYTF

v_gene: TRBV5-6
abundance: .
j_gene: TRBJ2-7
d_gene: TRBD2
CDR3nt: TGTGCCAGCAGCTTCGACCTAGCGGGAGGGGACGAGCAGTACTTC
CDR3aa: CASSFDLAGGDEQYF

v_gene: TRBV3-1/TRBV3-2
abundance: few
j_gene: TRBJ2-1
d_gene: .
CDR3nt: TGTGCCAGCAGCCAAGATGGGTCGGGGAACAATGAGCAGTTCTTC
CDR3aa: CASSQDGSGNNEQFF

v_gene: TRBV28
abundance: .
j_gene: TRBJ1-1
d_gene: .
CDR3nt: TGTGCCAGCAGACCCCTGTCGGGGTTCACTGAAGCTTTCTTT
CDR3aa: CASRPLSGFTEAFF

v_gene: TRBV7-2
abundance: .
j_gene: TRBJ2-3
d_gene: TRBD1
CDR3nt: TGTGCCAGCAGCTTACGACAGGGGAAAGATACGCAGTATTTT
CDR3aa: CASSLRQGKDTQYF

v_gene: TRBV7-2
abundance: many
j_gene: TRBJ2-1
d_gene: TRBD1
CDR3nt: TGTGCCAGCAGCCCCCCGACAGGGCTGGCCTACAATGAGCAGTTCTTC
CDR3aa: CASSPPTGLAYNEQFF

v_gene: TRBV4-1
abundance: .
j_gene: TRBJ1-3
d_gene: .
CDR3nt: TGCGCCAGCAGCCAAGGACCCAGGGGATCGGCAGGAAACACCATATATTTT
CDR3aa: CASSQGPRGSAGNTIYF

v_gene: TRBV2
abundance: .
j_gene: TRBJ2-2
d_gene: TRBD2
CDR3nt: TGTGCCTCCGGGGGGTTATTCGGGGCCGGGGAGCTGTTTTTT
CDR3aa: CASGGLFGAGELFF

v_gene: TRBV27
abundance: .
j_gene: TRBJ2-2
d_gene: TRBD2
CDR3nt: TGTGCCAGCAGTCTCCCCGGGCTAGCGGGAGATCCCGGGGAGCTGTTTTTT
CDR3aa: CASSLPGLAGDPGELFF

v_gene: TRBV2
abundance: once
j_gene: TRBJ1-4
d_gene: TRBD1
CDR3nt: TGTGCCAGCAGTCAGGGGGGAGCTAATGAAAAACTGTTTTTT
CDR3aa: CASSQGGANEKLFF

v_gene: TRBV6-1
abundance: .
j_gene: TRBJ1-2
d_gene: .
CDR3nt: TGTGCCAGCAGTGAATTCACGGATGGCTACACCTTC
CDR3aa: CASSEFTDGYTF

v_gene: TRBV4-2
abundance: .
j_gene: TRBJ2-7
d_gene: TRBD2
CDR3nt: TGTGCCAGCAGCCGCACTGCCAGCGGGGGGGCCGGCGAGCAGTACTTC
CDR3aa: CASSRTASGGAGEQYF

v_gene: TRBV7-2
abundance: .
j_gene: TRBJ2-5
d_gene: .
CDR3nt: TGTGCCAGCAGCTTGACCAGCGAGGAGACCCAGTACTTC
CDR3aa: CASSLTSEETQYF

v_gene: TRBV6-2/TRBV6-3
abundance: .
j_gene: TRBJ1-4
d_gene: .
CDR3nt: TGTGCCAGCAGTTACGGAGGCAGAGTTAATGAAAAACTGTTTTTT
CDR3aa: CASSYGGRVNEKLFF

v_gene: TRBV9
abundance: once
j_gene: TRBJ1-1
d_gene: TRBD1
CDR3nt: TGTGCCAGCAGCGACTGGAAAGGGACAGGGATGAACACTGAAGCTTTCTTT
CDR3aa: CASSDWKGTGMNTEAFF

v_gene: TRBV5-4
abundance: .
j_gene: TRBJ2-7
d_gene: TRBD1
CDR3nt: TGTGCCAGCAGCCACCGGGACAGATCCTACGAGCAGTACTTC
CDR3aa: CASSHRDRSYEQYF

v_gene: TRBV19
abundance: .
j_gene: TRBJ2-6
d_gene: .
CDR3nt: TGTGCCAGTAGGCGGACATCCTCCTCTGGGGCCAACGTCCTGACTTTC
CDR3aa: CASRRTSSSGANVLTF

v_gene: TRBV2
abundance: .
j_gene: TRBJ2-6
d_gene: TRBD1
CDR3nt: TGTGCCAGCAGTACAGACAGGGACGCTGGGGCCAACGTCCTGACTTTC
CDR3aa: CASSTDRDAGANVLTF

v_gene: TRBV7-2
abundance: .
j_gene: TRBJ2-7
d_gene: TRBD1
CDR3nt: TGTGCCAGCAGCCAACCGGGACAGGGGGCGAGAGAGCAGTACTTC
CDR3aa: CASSQPGQGAREQYF

v_gene: TRBV4-3
abundance: few
j_gene: TRBJ1-6
d_gene: .
CDR3nt: TGCGCCAGCAGCCCTCAAAGCGGAAGCGGTTCACCCCTCCACTTT
CDR3aa: CASSPQSGSGSPLHF

v_gene: TRBV28
abundance: few
j_gene: TRBJ2-3
d_gene: .
CDR3nt: TGTGCCAGCAACTTGGCGGGACAGTCTCCTCTTGGTACGCAGTATTTT
CDR3aa: CASNLAGQSPLGTQYF

v_gene: TRBV23-1
abundance: .
j_gene: TRBJ2-7
d_gene: .
CDR3nt: TGCGCCAGCAGTCATCCTCGAGTCGGTAAACCCTCCTACGAGCAGTACTTC
CDR3aa: CASSHPRVGKPSYEQYF

v_gene: TRBV4-3
abundance: .
j_gene: TRBJ2-1
d_gene: .
CDR3nt: TGCGCCAGCAGCCTGGGTCAGGGCGATGAGCAGTTCTTC
CDR3aa: CASSLGQGDEQFF

v_gene: TRBV7-9
abundance: .
j_gene: TRBJ2-2
d_gene: .
CDR3nt: TGTGCCAGCAGCTCGGAGTATACCGGGGAGCTGTTTTTT
CDR3aa: CASSSEYTGELFF

v_gene: TRBV9
abundance: .
j_gene: TRBJ2-2
d_gene: TRBD1
CDR3nt: TGTGCCAGCAGCGTTGGAGGACAGGGCTTCACCGGGGAGCTGTTTTTT
CDR3aa: CASSVGGQGFTGELFF

v_gene: TRBV19
abundance: .
j_gene: TRBJ2-5
d_gene: .
CDR3nt: TGTGCCAGTAGTATATTGACAGGGAGGCAAGAGACCCAGTACTTC
CDR3aa: CASSILTGRQETQYF

v_gene: TRBV27
abundance: once
j_gene: TRBJ1-2
d_gene: .
CDR3nt: TGTGCCAGCAGTTTAGGGGGCTCTAACTATGGCTACACCTTC
CDR3aa: CASSLGGSNYGYTF

v_gene: TRBV25-1
abundance: .
j_gene: TRBJ2-5
d_gene: .
CDR3nt: TGTGCCAGCAGTGAGGGGGGAGAGACCCAGTACTTC
CDR3aa: CASSEGGETQYF

v_gene: TRBV24-1
abundance: .
j_gene: TRBJ2-2
d_gene: .
CDR3nt: TGTGCCACCAGTGATCCAGGGACGAACACCGGGGAGCTGTTTTTT
CDR3aa: CATSDPGTNTGELFF

v_gene: TRBV7-3
abundance: .
j_gene: TRBJ2-1
d_gene: TRBD2
CDR3nt: TGTGCCAGCAGCTTAATTGGCGGGAGTGCCGATGAGCAGTTCTTC
CDR3aa: CASSLIGGSADEQFF

v_gene: TRBV9
abundance: .
j_gene: TRBJ2-2
d_gene: TRBD1
CDR3nt: TGTGCCAGCAGCGAGGACAGGGGGAACACCGGGGAGCTGTTTTTT
CDR3aa: CASSEDRGNTGELFF

v_gene: TRBV10-3
abundance: .
j_gene: TRBJ1-2
d_gene: .
CDR3nt: TGTGCCATCAGTGCGGACGGGATTGGCTACACCTTC
CDR3aa: CAISADGIGYTF

v_gene: TRBV2
abundance: .
j_gene: TRBJ1-1
d_gene: .
CDR3nt: TGTGCCAGCAACATGGAGGGGGGGCTCGGGGAAGCTTTCTTT
CDR3aa: CASNMEGGLGEAFF

v_gene: TRBV6-5
abundance: .
j_gene: TRBJ1-1
d_gene: TRBD1
CDR3nt: TGTGCCAGCAGTTATCCAGGGGGCACTGAAGCTTTCTTT
CDR3aa: CASSYPGGTEAFF

v_gene: TRBV6-5
abundance: .
j_gene: TRBJ1-5
d_gene: TRBD1
CDR3nt: TGTGCCAGCAGCGACAGGGAGCGCCAGCCCCAGCATTTT
CDR3aa: CASSDRERQPQHF

v_gene: TRBV6-2/TRBV6-3
abundance: once
j_gene: TRBJ2-7
d_gene: TRBD2
CDR3nt: TGTGCCAGCAGTTTCGGGGGGGCTCTGTCCTACGAGCAGTACTTC
CDR3aa: CASSFGGALSYEQYF

v_gene: TRBV5-1
abundance: .
j_gene: TRBJ2-7
d_gene: TRBD1
CDR3nt: TGCGCCAGCAGCTTAGGCCAGGGGGTTGGGTACTTC
CDR3aa: CASSLGQGVGYF